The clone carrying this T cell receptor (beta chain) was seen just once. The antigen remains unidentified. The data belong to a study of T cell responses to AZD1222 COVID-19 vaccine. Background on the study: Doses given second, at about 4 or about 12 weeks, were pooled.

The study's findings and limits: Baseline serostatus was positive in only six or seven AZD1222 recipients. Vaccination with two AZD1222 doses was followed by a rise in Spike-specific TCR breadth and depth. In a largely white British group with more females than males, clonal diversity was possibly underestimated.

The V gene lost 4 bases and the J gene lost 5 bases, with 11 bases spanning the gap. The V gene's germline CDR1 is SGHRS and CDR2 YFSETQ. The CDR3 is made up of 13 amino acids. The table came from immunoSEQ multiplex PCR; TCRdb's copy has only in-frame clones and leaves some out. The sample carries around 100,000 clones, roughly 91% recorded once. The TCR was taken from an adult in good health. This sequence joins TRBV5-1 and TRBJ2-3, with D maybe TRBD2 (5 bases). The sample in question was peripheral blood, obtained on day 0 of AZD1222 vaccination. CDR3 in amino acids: CASSKGSGDTQYF. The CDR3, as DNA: TGCGCCAGCAGCAAGGGCAGCGGAGATACGCAGTATTTT.